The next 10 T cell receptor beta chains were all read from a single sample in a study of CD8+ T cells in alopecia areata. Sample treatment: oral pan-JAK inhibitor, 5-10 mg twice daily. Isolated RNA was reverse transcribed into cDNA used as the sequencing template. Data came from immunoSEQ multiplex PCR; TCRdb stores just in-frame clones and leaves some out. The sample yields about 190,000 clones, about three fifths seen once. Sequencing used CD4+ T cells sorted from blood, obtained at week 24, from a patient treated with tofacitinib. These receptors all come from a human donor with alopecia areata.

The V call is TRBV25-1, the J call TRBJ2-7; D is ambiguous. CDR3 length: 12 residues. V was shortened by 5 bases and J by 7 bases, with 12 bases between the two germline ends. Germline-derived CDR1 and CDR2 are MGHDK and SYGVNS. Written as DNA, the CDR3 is TGTGCCAGCAGTTCCCAGTTTGGGGAGCAGTACTTC. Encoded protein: CASSSQFGEQYF.

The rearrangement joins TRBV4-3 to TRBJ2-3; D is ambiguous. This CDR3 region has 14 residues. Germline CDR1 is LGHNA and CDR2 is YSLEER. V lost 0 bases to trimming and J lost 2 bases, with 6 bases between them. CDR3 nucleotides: TGCGCCAGCAGCCAAGAGGGCTTCACAGATACGCAGTATTTT. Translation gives CASSQEGFTDTQYF.

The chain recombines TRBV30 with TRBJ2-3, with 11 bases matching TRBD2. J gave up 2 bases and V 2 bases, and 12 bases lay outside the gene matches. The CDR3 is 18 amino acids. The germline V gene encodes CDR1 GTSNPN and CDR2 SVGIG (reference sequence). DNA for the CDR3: TGTGCCTGGAGTACTAGTGTATCTAGCGGGGGGCCCACAGATACGCAGTATTTT. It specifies CAWSTSVSSGGPTDTQYF.

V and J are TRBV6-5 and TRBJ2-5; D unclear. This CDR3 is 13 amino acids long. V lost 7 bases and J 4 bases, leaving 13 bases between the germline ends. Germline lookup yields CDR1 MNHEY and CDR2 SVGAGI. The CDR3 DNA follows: TGTGCCAGCAACTACCCTCCCTTAGAGACCCAGTACTTC. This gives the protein CASNYPPLETQYF.

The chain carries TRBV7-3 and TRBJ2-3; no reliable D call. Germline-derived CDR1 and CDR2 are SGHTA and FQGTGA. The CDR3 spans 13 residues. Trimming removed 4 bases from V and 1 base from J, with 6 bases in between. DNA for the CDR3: TGTGCCAGCAGCTCAGATGGCACAGATACGCAGTATTTT. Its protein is CASSSDGTDTQYF.

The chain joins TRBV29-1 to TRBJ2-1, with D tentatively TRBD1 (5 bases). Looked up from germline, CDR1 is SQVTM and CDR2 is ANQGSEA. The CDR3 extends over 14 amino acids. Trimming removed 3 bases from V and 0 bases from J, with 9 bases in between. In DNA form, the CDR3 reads TGCAGCGTTGATGGGGCTATCTCCTACAATGAGCAGTTCTTC. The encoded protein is CSVDGAISYNEQFF.

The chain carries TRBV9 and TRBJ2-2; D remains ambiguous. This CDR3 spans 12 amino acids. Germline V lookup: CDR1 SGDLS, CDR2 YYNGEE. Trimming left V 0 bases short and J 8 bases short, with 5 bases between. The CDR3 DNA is TGTGCCAGCAGCGTAGACGGAGGGGAGCTGTTTTTT. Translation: CASSVDGGELFF. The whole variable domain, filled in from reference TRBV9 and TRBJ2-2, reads DSGVTQTPKHLITATGQRVTLRCSPRSGDLSVYWYQQSLDQGLQFLIQYYNGEERAKGNILERFSAQQFPDLHSELNLSSLELGDSALYFCASSVDGGELFFGEGSRLTVL.

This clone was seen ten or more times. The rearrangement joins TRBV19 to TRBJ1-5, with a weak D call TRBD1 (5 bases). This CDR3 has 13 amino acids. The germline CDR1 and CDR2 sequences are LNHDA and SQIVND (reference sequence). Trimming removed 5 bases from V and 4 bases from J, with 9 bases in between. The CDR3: CASSEGTNQPQHF. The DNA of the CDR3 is TGTGCCAGTAGTGAGGGGACTAATCAGCCCCAGCATTTT.

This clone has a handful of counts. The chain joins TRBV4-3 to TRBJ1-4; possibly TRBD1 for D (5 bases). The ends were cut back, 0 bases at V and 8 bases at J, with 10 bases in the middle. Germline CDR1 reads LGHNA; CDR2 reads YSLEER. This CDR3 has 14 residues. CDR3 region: CASSQDDSPEKLFF. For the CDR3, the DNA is TGCGCCAGCAGCCAAGACGACAGTCCGGAAAAACTGTTTTTT.

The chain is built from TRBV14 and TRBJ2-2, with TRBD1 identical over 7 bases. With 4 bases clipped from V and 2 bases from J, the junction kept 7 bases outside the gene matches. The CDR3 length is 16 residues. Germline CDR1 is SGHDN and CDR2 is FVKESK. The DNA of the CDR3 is TGTGCCAGCAGCCTTCGACAGGGACAAAACACCGGGGAGCTGTTTTTT. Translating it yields CASSLRQGQNTGELFF.